One sample yielded the 14 T cell receptor beta chains listed below, sequenced in a study of blood T cell repertoires in COVID-19. Method: immunoSEQ multiplex PCR; TCRdb's copy keeps in-frame clones and lacks some. The sample lists approximately 77,000 clones, about four fifths occurring once. Source material: peripheral blood. The source is a woman aged 60 to 75 with acute or convalescent COVID-19.

The chain has TRBV5-4 and TRBJ2-4, with 9 bases matching TRBD2. J was trimmed by 12 bases and V by 0 bases; bases with no gene match: 4. Germline V lookup: CDR1 SGHNT, CDR2 YYREEE (reference sequence). The CDR3 runs 13 residues. CDR3 residues: CASSLDQTSGQYF. CDR3 DNA: TGTGCCAGCAGCTTGGATCAGACTAGCGGTCAGTACTTC.

This clone has just a few counts. This chain uses TRBV6-1 with TRBJ1-5, with D possibly being TRBD1 (5 bases). Trimming cost V 2 bases and J 2 bases, with 10 bases left between them. The germline V gene has CDR1 MNHNS and CDR2 SASEGT. CDR3 length: 15 amino acids. Here the CDR3 reads CASSELGRGNQPQHF. DNA of the CDR3: TGTGCCAGCAGTGAATTGGGCAGGGGCAATCAGCCCCAGCATTTT.

This rearrangement joins TRBV30 to TRBJ1-2; D is unresolved. Trimming took off 2 bases at V and 4 bases at J, with 14 bases between the two ends. Germline-derived CDR1 and CDR2 are GTSNPN and SVGIG (reference sequence). The CDR3 is 14 residues long. In nucleotides, the CDR3 is TGTGCCTGGAGTCCTCTCTCTTCAGGCTATGGCTACACCTTC. Translated, it gives CAWSPLSSGYGYTF. Variable domain in full (rest from reference TRBV30 and TRBJ1-2): SQTIHQWPATLVQPVGSPLSLECTVEGTSNPNLYWYRQAAGRGLQLLFYSVGIGQISSEVPQNLSASRPQDRQFILSSKKLLLSDSGFYLCAWSPLSSGYGYTFGSGTRLTVV.

The gene calls are TRBV3-1 (or the pseudogene TRBV3-2) and TRBJ2-5; D is ambiguous. The V end lost 0 bases, the J end lost 0 bases, and 8 bases lay between the germline ends. The CDR3 loop spans 15 amino acids. Per germline, CDR1 LGHDT and CDR2 YNNKEL (reference sequence). DNA for the CDR3: TGTGCCAGCAGCCAAGAGCGCGGATACCAAGAGACCCAGTACTTC. Its protein is CASSQERGYQETQYF.

This rearrangement joins TRBV5-5 to TRBJ2-5, with D possibly TRBD2 on 6 matching bases. The CDR3 length is 14 residues. The germline gives CDR1 SGHKS, CDR2 YYEKEE (reference sequence). With 4 bases removed from V and 10 bases from J, the gap between germline ends came to 20 bases. The CDR3 DNA is TGTGCCAGCAGCACGTTGACACCGGGGGATGACCAGTACTTC. Protein sequence: CASSTLTPGDDQYF.

The V call is TRBV24-1, the J call TRBJ2-6; a possible D gene is TRBD1 (6 bases). Germline loops: CDR1 KGHDR, CDR2 SFDVKD. V was cut by 5 bases and J by 1 base, with 14 bases left in between. The CDR3 is 17 residues long. CDR3 region: CATSGVGTPSGANVLTF. CDR3 bases: TGTGCCACCAGTGGTGTCGGGACACCTTCTGGGGCCAACGTCCTGACTTTC.

V usage is TRBV6-1 and J usage is TRBJ1-5; 7 nucleotides agree with TRBD1. Germline values: CDR1 MNHNS, CDR2 SASEGT. Trimming cost V 2 bases and J 3 bases; bases outside gene matches: 10. This CDR3 is 17 amino acids long. The CDR3 loop is CASSERKGAVDNQPQHF. CDR3 DNA sequence: TGTGCCAGCAGTGAAAGGAAGGGGGCTGTTGACAATCAGCCCCAGCATTTT.

This chain links TRBV7-2 with TRBJ2-5; a possible D gene is TRBD2 (6 bases). The CDR3 sequence is 15 residues long. Trimming removed 3 bases from V and 4 bases from J, with 15 bases in between. Germline assignment: CDR1 SGHTA and CDR2 FQGNSA. The chain's CDR3 is CASSLWADGGETQYF. CDR3 in DNA: TGTGCCAGCAGCTTGTGGGCGGACGGGGGAGAGACCCAGTACTTC.

The genes are TRBV19 and TRBJ1-1; 9 nucleotides match TRBD1. The CDR3 is 14 amino acids. V lost 2 bases and J lost 6; bases outside the gene matches: 4. Germline CDR1 and CDR2: LNHDA and SQIVND (reference sequence). The CDR3 DNA is TGTGCCAGTAGTATAACGGGGGACAGGGCTGAAGCTTTCTTT. Translating it yields CASSITGDRAEAFF.

The rearrangement links TRBV4-1 to TRBJ2-6; 8 bases map to TRBD1. CDR1 is MGHRA, CDR2 YSYEKL, per germline. The V segment lost 2 bases and the J segment 1 base; nucleotides outside the gene matches: 4. This CDR3 region has 17 residues. CDR3 protein: CASSQQGAGSGANVLTF. CDR3 DNA: TGCGCCAGCAGCCAACAGGGGGCAGGGTCTGGGGCCAACGTCCTGACTTTC.

The rearrangement uses TRBV7-9 and TRBJ1-2; D call uncertain. Trimming stripped 5 bases from V and 0 bases from J, with 16 bases between. CDR3 length: 16 amino acids. Germline CDR1 is SEHNR and CDR2 is FQNEAQ (reference sequence). The CDR3 bases are TGTGCCAGCAGCGGCTGGGCAGAAACCTCTAACTATGGCTACACCTTC. Translated: CASSGWAETSNYGYTF.

The chain combines TRBV19 with TRBJ1-5, with TRBD1 matching over 8 bases. Germline loops: CDR1 LNHDA, CDR2 SQIVND (reference sequence). This CDR3 is 14 amino acids long. Unmatched junction bases numbered 5, after V lost 5 bases and J lost 5 bases. The CDR3 here is CASSWTGRDQPQHF. In DNA, the CDR3 is TGTGCCAGTAGTTGGACAGGGAGGGATCAGCCCCAGCATTTT.

The V and J genes are TRBV7-2 and TRBJ2-5; 10 bases are a match to TRBD2. J was trimmed by 1 base and V by 1 base; bases with no gene match: 0. Germline values: CDR1 SGHTA, CDR2 FQGNSA. The CDR3 spans 15 residues. CDR3 nucleotide sequence: TGTGCCAGCAGCTTAGGACTAGCGGGCCAAGAGACCCAGTACTTC. Its protein product is CASSLGLAGQETQYF.

The table lists this clone with a count of one. J is TRBJ2-5 and V is TRBV6-2 or TRBV6-3; D may be TRBD1 (6 bases). Per germline, CDR1 MNHEY and CDR2 SVGEGT. V lost 5 bases and J lost 1, with 14 bases in between. The CDR3 runs 15 residues. CDR3 amino acids: CASSPLRDTQETQYF. CDR3 in DNA: TGTGCCAGCAGTCCCCTCCGGGACACCCAAGAGACCCAGTACTTC.